The 10 T cell receptor beta chains presented below share a single source sample, sequenced in a study of T-cell reconstitution after alpha-beta-depleted transplantation in children. Construction of the TCRbeta library involved unique molecular identifiers. TCRdb recomputed calls from the PCR reads with MiXCR, one row per CDR3 protein. The profile covers about 360,000 distinct CDR3 sequences, with less than 15% appearing a single time and about 4% taken by the ten largest. The material was PBMCs, obtained from the stem cell graft. The receptor set was obtained from a human donor who donated a stem cell graft to a child with Fanconi anemia.

A few counts support this clonotype. The chain recombines TRBV20-1 with TRBJ1-2; D is undetermined. Germline V gives CDR1 DFQATT, CDR2 SNEGSKA (reference sequence). With 0 bases removed from V and 5 bases from J, the gap between germline ends came to 16 bases. There are 15 residues in the CDR3. In DNA form, the CDR3 reads TGCAGTGCTAGAGATACGACTACCGTTTCTTATGGCTACACCTTC. It translates to CSARDTTTVSYGYTF.

This clonotype was seen a handful of times. This chain joins TRBV27 and TRBJ2-3, with D unresolved. The V end was cut by 6 bases, the J end by 6 bases, with 16 bases between. This CDR3 has 14 residues. CDR1 and CDR2 from the germline V gene are MNHEY and SMNVEV (reference sequence). The CDR3 nucleotides read TGTGCCAGCAGCACAAGGAGTGCGGCCGATACGCAGTATTTT. Residues: CASSTRSAADTQYF.

In this sample, this clonotype turned up a few times. The rearrangement links TRBV20-1 to TRBJ2-1; perhaps TRBD1 as D (5 bases). V lost 3 bases and J lost 8, with 14 bases in between. The CDR3 runs to 13 residues. Germline lookup yields CDR1 DFQATT and CDR2 SNEGSKA (reference sequence). The CDR3 protein is CSASLGLVYEQFF. DNA of the CDR3: TGCAGTGCTAGCCTGGGGCTAGTCTATGAGCAGTTCTTC.

This rearrangement joins TRBV12-3 or TRBV12-4 to TRBJ2-3, with 9 bases matching TRBD2. V trimming: 6 bases; J trimming: 5 bases; junction bases outside the gene matches: 9. This CDR3 comprises 15 residues. CDR3 coding DNA: TGTGCCAGCAGGAGTAGCGGGGGACGGGGAGATACGCAGTATTTT. Its translation is CASRSSGGRGDTQYF.

V and J are TRBV27 and TRBJ1-5, with TRBD1 matching 11 bases. The V and J ends lost 5 bases and 7 bases, in that order; junction bases with no gene match: 4. CDR3 length: 14 residues. CDR1 and CDR2 from the germline V gene are MNHEY and SMNVEV (reference sequence). CDR3 nucleotide sequence: TGTGCCAGCAGTCCCGGGACAGGGGGGCAGCCCCAGCATTTT. This translates into CASSPGTGGQPQHF.

The V gene is TRBV20-1, the J gene TRBJ1-5, with a weak D call TRBD1 (6 bases). With 4 bases removed from V and 0 bases from J, the gap between germline ends came to 13 bases. CDR1 and CDR2 (germline): DFQATT, SNEGSKA (reference sequence). There are 15 residues in the CDR3. This chain's CDR3 is CSATTGNYSNQPQHF. The CDR3, as DNA: TGCAGTGCTACTACAGGGAACTATAGCAATCAGCCCCAGCATTTT.

This clonotype has at least ten counts. The chain uses TRBV5-1 and TRBJ1-2; unclear D gene. This CDR3 comprises 14 residues. The V and J ends lost 4 bases and 3 bases respectively, with 13 bases between them. In germline, CDR1 is SGHRS, CDR2 YFSETQ. This chain's CDR3 is CASSRTGIDYGYTF. CDR3 in DNA: TGCGCCAGCAGCAGAACCGGGATCGACTATGGCTACACCTTC.

This clonotype was observed a handful of times. The chain couples TRBV9 to TRBJ2-3; D unclear. The length of the CDR3 is 13 residues. Germline V CDR1 and CDR2: SGDLS, YYNGEE. V dropped 3 bases and J dropped 8 bases, with 13 bases sitting between them. CDR3 in amino acids: CASSDAHFSTQYF. CDR3 DNA: TGTGCCAGCAGCGACGCCCATTTCAGTACGCAGTATTTT. The whole variable domain, filled in from reference TRBV9 and TRBJ2-3, reads DSGVTQTPKHLITATGQRVTLRCSPRSGDLSVYWYQQSLDQGLQFLIQYYNGEERAKGNILERFSAQQFPDLHSELNLSSLELGDSALYFCASSDAHFSTQYFGPGTRLTVL.

The V gene is TRBV30, the J gene TRBJ2-1, with TRBD2 matching 8 bases. Germline V lookup: CDR1 GTSNPN, CDR2 SVGIG (reference sequence). The CDR3 contains 15 residues. V dropped 1 base and J dropped 7; count of bases not matched to a gene: 9. The CDR3 loop reads CAWSARGLVGNEQFF. The CDR3 bases are TGTGCCTGGAGTGCACGGGGACTAGTAGGGAATGAGCAGTTCTTC.

Comment on this clonotype: One end of the junction is discordant with germline, which a read error may explain. The V call is TRBV20-1, the J call TRBJ2-1; TRBD2 matches 7 bases. Germline-derived CDR1 and CDR2 are DFQATT and SNEGSKA (reference sequence). The CDR3 contains 16 residues. CDR3 amino acids: CCARKGGQGLGNEQFF. CDR3 sequence (DNA): TGCTGTGCTAGGAAGGGAGGGCAGGGCCTGGGGAATGAGCAGTTCTTC.